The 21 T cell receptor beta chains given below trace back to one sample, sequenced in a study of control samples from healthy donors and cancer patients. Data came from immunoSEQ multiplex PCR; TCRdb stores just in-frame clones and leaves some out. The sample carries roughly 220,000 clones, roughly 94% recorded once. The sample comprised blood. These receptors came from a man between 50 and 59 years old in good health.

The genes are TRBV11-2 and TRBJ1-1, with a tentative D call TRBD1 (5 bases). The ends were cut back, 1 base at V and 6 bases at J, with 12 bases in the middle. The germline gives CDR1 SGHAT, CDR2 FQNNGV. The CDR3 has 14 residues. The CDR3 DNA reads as TGTGCCAGCAGCTTAGGGTCGGGCAGGGCTGAAGCTTTCTTT. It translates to CASSLGSGRAEAFF.

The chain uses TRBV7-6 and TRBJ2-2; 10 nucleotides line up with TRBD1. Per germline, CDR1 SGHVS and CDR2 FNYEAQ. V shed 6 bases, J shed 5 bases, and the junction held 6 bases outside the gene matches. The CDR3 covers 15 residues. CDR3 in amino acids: CASRQTGGGTGELFF. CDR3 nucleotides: TGTGCCAGCAGACAGACAGGGGGCGGAACCGGGGAGCTGTTTTTT.

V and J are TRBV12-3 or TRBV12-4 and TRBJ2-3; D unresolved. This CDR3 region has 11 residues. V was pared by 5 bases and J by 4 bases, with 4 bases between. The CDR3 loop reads CASSPADTQYF. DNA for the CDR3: TGTGCCAGCAGTCCCGCAGATACGCAGTATTTT.

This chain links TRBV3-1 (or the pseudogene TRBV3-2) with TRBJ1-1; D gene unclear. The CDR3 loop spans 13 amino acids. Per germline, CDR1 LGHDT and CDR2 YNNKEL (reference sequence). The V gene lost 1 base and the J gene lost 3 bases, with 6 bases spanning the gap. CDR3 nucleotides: TGTGCCAGCAGCCAAGTCTGGGACACTGAAGCTTTCTTT. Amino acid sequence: CASSQVWDTEAFF.

As DNA, the CDR3 is TGCGCCAGCAGCCCTCTAGCGGGGGGGCCGGCTTCCTACAATGAGCAGTTCTTC. Its protein is CASSPLAGGPASYNEQFF. The genes are TRBV4-3 and TRBJ2-1; 12 nucleotides line up with TRBD2. V shed 4 bases and J 1 base; nucleotides not matched to a gene: 8. Germline V gives CDR1 LGHNA, CDR2 YSLEER. The CDR3 covers 18 residues.

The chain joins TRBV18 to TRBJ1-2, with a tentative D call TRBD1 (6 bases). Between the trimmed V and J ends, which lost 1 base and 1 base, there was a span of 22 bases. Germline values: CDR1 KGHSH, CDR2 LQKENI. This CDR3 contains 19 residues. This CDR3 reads CASSPLPEPPQGSNYGYTF. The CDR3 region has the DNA TGTGCCAGCTCACCACTCCCCGAACCCCCCCAGGGGAGTAACTATGGCTACACCTTC.

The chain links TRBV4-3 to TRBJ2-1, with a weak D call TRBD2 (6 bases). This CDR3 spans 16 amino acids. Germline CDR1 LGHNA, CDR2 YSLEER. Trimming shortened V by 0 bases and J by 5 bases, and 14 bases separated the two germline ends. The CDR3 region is CASSQDGVRTNNEQFF. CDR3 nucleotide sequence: TGCGCCAGCAGCCAAGATGGCGTCCGGACTAACAATGAGCAGTTCTTC.

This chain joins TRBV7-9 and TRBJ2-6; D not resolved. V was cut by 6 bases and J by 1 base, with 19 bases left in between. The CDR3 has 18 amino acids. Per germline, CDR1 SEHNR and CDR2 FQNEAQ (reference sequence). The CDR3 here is CASSYGTVAVSGANVLTF. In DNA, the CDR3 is TGTGCCAGCAGTTATGGAACGGTCGCAGTTTCTGGGGCCAACGTCCTGACTTTC.

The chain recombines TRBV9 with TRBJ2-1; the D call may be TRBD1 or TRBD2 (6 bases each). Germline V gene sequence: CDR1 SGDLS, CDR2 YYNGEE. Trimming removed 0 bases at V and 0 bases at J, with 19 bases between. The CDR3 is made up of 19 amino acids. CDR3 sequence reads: CASSVEGGLAFRSYNEQFF. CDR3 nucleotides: TGTGCCAGCAGCGTAGAGGGGGGACTCGCCTTCCGCTCCTACAATGAGCAGTTCTTC.

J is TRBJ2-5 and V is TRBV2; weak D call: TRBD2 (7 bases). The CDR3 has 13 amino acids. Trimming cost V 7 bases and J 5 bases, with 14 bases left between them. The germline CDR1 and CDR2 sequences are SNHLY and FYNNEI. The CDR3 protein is CASTRGAWETQYF. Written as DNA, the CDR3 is TGTGCCAGCACCCGGGGGGCCTGGGAGACCCAGTACTTC.

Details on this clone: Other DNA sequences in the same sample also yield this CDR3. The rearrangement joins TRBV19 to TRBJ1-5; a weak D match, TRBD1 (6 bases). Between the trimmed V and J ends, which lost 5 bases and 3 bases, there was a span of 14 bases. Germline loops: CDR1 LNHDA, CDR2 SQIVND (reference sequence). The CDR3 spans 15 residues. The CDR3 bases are TGTGCCAGTAGTGTCTCGACAGGTAACAATCAGCCCCAGCATTTT. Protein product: CASSVSTGNNQPQHF.

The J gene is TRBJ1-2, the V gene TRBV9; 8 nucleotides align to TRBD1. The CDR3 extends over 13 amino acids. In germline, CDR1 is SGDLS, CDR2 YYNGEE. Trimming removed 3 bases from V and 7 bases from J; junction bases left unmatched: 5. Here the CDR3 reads CASSGTGLGGYTF. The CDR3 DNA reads TGTGCCAGCAGCGGGACAGGGCTAGGTGGCTACACCTTC.

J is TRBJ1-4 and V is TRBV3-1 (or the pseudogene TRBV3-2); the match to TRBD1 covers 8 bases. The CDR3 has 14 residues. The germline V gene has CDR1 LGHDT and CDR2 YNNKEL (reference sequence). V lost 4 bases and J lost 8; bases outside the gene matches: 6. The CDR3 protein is CASSPTGVREKLFF. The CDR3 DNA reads TGTGCCAGCAGCCCGACAGGGGTAAGGGAAAAACTGTTTTTT.

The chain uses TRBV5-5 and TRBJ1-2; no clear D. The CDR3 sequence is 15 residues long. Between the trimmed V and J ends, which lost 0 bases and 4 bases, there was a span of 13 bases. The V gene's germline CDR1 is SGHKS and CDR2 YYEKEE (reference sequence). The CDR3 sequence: CASSLAEVGSYGYTF. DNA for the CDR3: TGTGCCAGCAGCTTGGCCGAGGTAGGGAGCTATGGCTACACCTTC.

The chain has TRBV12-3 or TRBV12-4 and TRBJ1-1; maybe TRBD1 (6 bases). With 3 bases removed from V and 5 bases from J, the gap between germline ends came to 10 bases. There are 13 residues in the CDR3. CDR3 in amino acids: CASSLLQGTEAFF. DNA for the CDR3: TGTGCCAGCAGTTTGCTTCAGGGGACTGAAGCTTTCTTT.

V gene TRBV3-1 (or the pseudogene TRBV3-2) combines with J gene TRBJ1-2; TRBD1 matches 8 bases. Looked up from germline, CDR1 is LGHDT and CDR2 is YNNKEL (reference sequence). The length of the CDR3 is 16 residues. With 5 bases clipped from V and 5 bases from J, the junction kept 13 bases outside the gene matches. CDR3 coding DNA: TGTGCCAGCAGCGCTCCAGGGGGCGCGGAACGATATGGCTACACCTTC. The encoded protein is CASSAPGGAERYGYTF.

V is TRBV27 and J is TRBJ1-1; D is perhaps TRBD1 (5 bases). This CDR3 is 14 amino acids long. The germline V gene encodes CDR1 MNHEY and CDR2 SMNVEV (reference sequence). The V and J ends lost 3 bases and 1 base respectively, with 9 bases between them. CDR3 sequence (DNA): TGTGCCAGCAGTTTGAACGGGGGGAACACTGAAGCTTTCTTT. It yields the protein CASSLNGGNTEAFF.

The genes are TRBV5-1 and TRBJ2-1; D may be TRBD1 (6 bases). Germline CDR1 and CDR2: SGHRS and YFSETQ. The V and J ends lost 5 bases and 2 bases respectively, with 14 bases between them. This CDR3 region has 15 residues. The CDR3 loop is CASSSDSSTYNEQFF. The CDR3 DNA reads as TGCGCCAGCAGTTCGGACAGTTCAACCTACAATGAGCAGTTCTTC.

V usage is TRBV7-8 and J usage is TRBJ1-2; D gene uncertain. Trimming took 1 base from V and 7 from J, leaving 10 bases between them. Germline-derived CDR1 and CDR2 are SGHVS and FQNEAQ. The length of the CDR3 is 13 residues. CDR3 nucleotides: TGTGCCAGCAGCTTAGAGGCGAATCTTGGCTACACCTTC. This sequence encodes CASSLEANLGYTF.

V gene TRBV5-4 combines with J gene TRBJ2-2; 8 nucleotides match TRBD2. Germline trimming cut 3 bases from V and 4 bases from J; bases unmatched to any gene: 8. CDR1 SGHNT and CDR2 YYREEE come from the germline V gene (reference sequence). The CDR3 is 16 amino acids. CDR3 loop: CASSSGTRGSTGELFF. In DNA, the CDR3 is TGTGCCAGCAGCTCCGGGACTAGGGGATCCACCGGGGAGCTGTTTTTT.

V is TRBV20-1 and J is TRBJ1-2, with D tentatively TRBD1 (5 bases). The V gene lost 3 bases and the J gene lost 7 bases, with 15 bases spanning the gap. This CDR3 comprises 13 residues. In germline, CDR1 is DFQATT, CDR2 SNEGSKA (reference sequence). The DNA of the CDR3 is TGCAGTGCTAGTCAGGGTGGGGTGACTGGCTACACCTTC. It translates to CSASQGGVTGYTF.